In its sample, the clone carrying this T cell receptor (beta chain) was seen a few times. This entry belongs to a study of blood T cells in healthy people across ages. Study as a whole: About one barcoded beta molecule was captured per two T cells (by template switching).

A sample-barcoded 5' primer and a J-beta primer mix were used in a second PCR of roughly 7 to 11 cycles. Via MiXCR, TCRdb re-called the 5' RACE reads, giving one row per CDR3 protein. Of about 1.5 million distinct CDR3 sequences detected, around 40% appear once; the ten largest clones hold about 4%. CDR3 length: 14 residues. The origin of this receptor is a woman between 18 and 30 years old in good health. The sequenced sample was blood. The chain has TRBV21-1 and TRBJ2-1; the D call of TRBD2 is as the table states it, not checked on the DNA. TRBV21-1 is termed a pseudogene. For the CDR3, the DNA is TGTGCCAGCAGCACCTCCCGAGGGGACAATGAGCAGTTCTTC. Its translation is CASSTSRGDNEQFF.